The 20 T cell receptor beta chains below all came from one sample that was sequenced in a study of shared clonotypes between healthy human individuals. TCRdb's table, derived via immunoSEQ multiplex PCR, lists solely in-frame clones and lacks some. The table has roughly 1.4 million clones, roughly 98.5% seen once. Sequenced: naive CD4+ T cells sorted from blood. Subset reported: CD45RA+ positively selected. These receptors all come from a man aged 25 to 45 in good health.

A single count supports this clone. The chain recombines TRBV30 with TRBJ1-3; TRBD1 matches 8 bases. There are 13 residues in the CDR3. Germline V gives CDR1 GTSNPN, CDR2 SVGIG (reference sequence). Losses at the gene ends were 6 bases for V and 4 bases for J; bases not matched to a gene: 5. CDR3: CACDRGMGNTIYF. The CDR3 coding sequence is TGTGCCTGCGACAGGGGTATGGGAAACACCATATATTTT.

The CDR3: CASSSSQGSEQYF. CDR3 bases: TGTGCCAGCAGCTCATCACAGGGCTCCGAGCAGTACTTC. The rearrangement links TRBV5-5 to TRBJ2-7; the D gene is possibly TRBD1 (6 bases). Germline lookup yields CDR1 SGHKS and CDR2 YYEKEE (reference sequence). Trimming shortened V by 3 bases and J by 6 bases, and 13 bases separated the two germline ends. The CDR3 has 13 amino acids.

The CDR3 nucleotides are TGTGCCAGCAGCGGGCCCAGCTCCTACGAGCAGTACTTC. Encoded protein: CASSGPSSYEQYF. The rearrangement links TRBV9 to TRBJ2-7, with D hard to call. The CDR3 totals 13 residues. The V and J ends lost 3 bases and 0 bases respectively, with 7 bases between them. Germline values: CDR1 SGDLS, CDR2 YYNGEE.

This chain connects TRBV4-1 to TRBJ1-5, with 11 bases identical to TRBD1. In germline, CDR1 is MGHRA, CDR2 YSYEKL. V gave up 3 bases and J gave up 5 bases; unmatched junction bases: 6. This CDR3 has 16 residues. The CDR3 loop reads CASSHPGQGAHQPQHF. CDR3 DNA: TGCGCCAGCAGCCATCCCGGACAGGGGGCCCATCAGCCCCAGCATTTT.

J is TRBJ2-7 and V is TRBV7-3; 9 nucleotides align to TRBD2. From germline, CDR1 is SGHTA and CDR2 FQGTGA. The CDR3 is made up of 14 amino acids. The J segment lost 3 bases and the V segment lost 5 bases, leaving 5 bases of the junction unmatched. CDR3 DNA: TGTGCCAGCAGCAAAAGCGGGGGGAACTACGAGCAGTACTTC. It codes for CASSKSGGNYEQYF. Complete variable domain (other parts from reference TRBV7-3 and TRBJ2-7): GAGVSQTPSNKVTEKGKYVELRCDPISGHTALYWYRQSLGQGPEFLIYFQGTGAADDSGLPNDRFFAVRPEGSVSTLKIQRTERGDSAVYLCASSKSGGNYEQYFGPGTRLTVT.

V is TRBV28 and J is TRBJ1-2; the D is unclear. Germline values: CDR1 MDHEN, CDR2 SYDVKM. The CDR3 spans 14 residues. Trimming took 5 bases from V and 7 from J, leaving 17 bases between them. This chain's CDR3 is CASSSLPLRSGYTF. The CDR3 DNA sequence: TGTGCCAGCAGTAGTTTGCCTCTCAGAAGTGGCTACACCTTC.

The J gene is TRBJ2-1, the V gene TRBV6-5, with D unresolved. The CDR3 has 14 amino acids. CDR1 and CDR2 from the germline V gene are MNHEY and SVGAGI. V gave up 6 bases and J gave up 2 bases, with 11 bases separating them. In DNA, the CDR3 is TGTGCCAGCAGAGGATGGGTTACCTACAATGAGCAGTTCTTC. As protein: CASRGWVTYNEQFF.

V gene TRBV5-1 combines with J gene TRBJ1-1; D not resolved. CDR3 length: 15 amino acids. Germline values: CDR1 SGHRS, CDR2 YFSETQ. Deletions cut 1 base from V and 2 bases from J, with 12 bases between. CDR3 in amino acids: CASSLQIGLNTEAFF. The CDR3 nucleotides are TGCGCCAGCAGCTTGCAGATAGGACTTAACACTGAAGCTTTCTTT. Filled out from reference TRBV5-1 and TRBJ1-1, the complete variable domain reads KAGVTQTPRYLIKTRGQQVTLSCSPISGHRSVSWYQQTPGQGLQFLFEYFSETQRNKGNFPGRFSGRQFSNSRSEMNVSTLELGDSALYLCASSLQIGLNTEAFFGQGTRLTVV.

This rearrangement joins TRBV5-1 to TRBJ1-1, with 9 nucleotides matching TRBD1. The CDR3 consists of 14 residues. The germline gives CDR1 SGHRS, CDR2 YFSETQ. V gave up 4 bases and J gave up 5 bases; unmatched junction bases: 6. The CDR3 DNA is TGCGCCAGCAGCACGGACAGGGGAAGAACTGAAGCTTTCTTT. This encodes CASSTDRGRTEAFF. Based on the CDR3 plus reference TRBV5-1 and TRBJ1-1, the full variable domain is KAGVTQTPRYLIKTRGQQVTLSCSPISGHRSVSWYQQTPGQGLQFLFEYFSETQRNKGNFPGRFSGRQFSNSRSEMNVSTLELGDSALYLCASSTDRGRTEAFFGQGTRLTVV.

V and J are TRBV7-2 and TRBJ2-2; the D gene is possibly TRBD1 (6 bases). Between the trimmed V and J ends, which lost 5 bases and 2 bases, there was a span of 15 bases. This CDR3 contains 16 residues. Germline loops: CDR1 SGHTA, CDR2 FQGNSA. The CDR3 DNA follows: TGTGCCAGCAGCCCTGGGGAACAGGGAAACACCGGGGAGCTGTTTTTT. The encoded protein is CASSPGEQGNTGELFF.

V usage is TRBV19 and J usage is TRBJ2-1, with 9 bases fitting TRBD2. The V segment lost 3 bases and the J segment 0 bases; nucleotides outside the gene matches: 3. Germline V gene data show CDR1 as LNHDA and CDR2 as SQIVND (reference sequence). The CDR3 is 16 residues long. CDR3 loop: CASSILAGSSYNEQFF. CDR3 DNA sequence: TGTGCCAGTAGTATCCTAGCGGGGAGCTCCTACAATGAGCAGTTCTTC.

The V gene is TRBV21-1, the J gene TRBJ2-7; the D call in the table, TRBD1, was not verified against the DNA. TRBV21-1 is recorded as a pseudogene. The CDR3 loop spans 17 amino acids. CDR3 residues: CASSNTRPGRQSYEQYF. CDR3 bases: TGTGCCAGCAGCAATACAAGGCCAGGCCGCCAATCCTACGAGCAGTACTTC.

This sequence joins TRBV18 and TRBJ1-1, with TRBD1 matching over 7 bases. Germline V gene data show CDR1 as KGHSH and CDR2 as LQKENI. CDR3 length equals 16 residues. Unmatched junction bases numbered 11, after V lost 3 bases and J lost 4 bases. The DNA for the CDR3 is TGTGCCAGCTCACCCGGACAGGTCGTATCGGGCACTGAAGCTTTCTTT. Its translation: CASSPGQVVSGTEAFF.

This chain joins TRBV7-9 and TRBJ2-1; D possibly uses TRBD1 or TRBD2 (5 bases each). Looked up from germline, CDR1 is SEHNR and CDR2 is FQNEAQ (reference sequence). V was clipped by 6 bases and J by 5 bases, with 14 bases between them. There are 14 residues in the CDR3. The CDR3 DNA reads as TGTGCCAGCAGTCTCCGGGACGGCAACAATGAGCAGTTCTTC. Its translation: CASSLRDGNNEQFF.

CDR3 coding DNA: TGTGCCAGCAGCGGTGACGGGTCCTACGAGCAGTACTTC. It encodes CASSGDGSYEQYF. The V and J genes are TRBV7-6 and TRBJ2-7; D remains unclear. The CDR3 runs to 13 residues. Germline V lookup: CDR1 SGHVS, CDR2 FNYEAQ. V shed 5 bases and J shed 1 base, with 9 bases lying between them.

The chain carries TRBV15 and TRBJ2-1; the match to TRBD2 covers 10 bases. Germline V gives CDR1 LNHNV, CDR2 YYDKDF (reference sequence). The J segment lost 12 bases and the V segment lost 4 bases, leaving 12 bases of the junction unmatched. The CDR3 sequence is 15 residues long. This CDR3 is CATSKKASGSNVQFF. The CDR3 region has the DNA TGTGCCACCAGCAAGAAGGCTAGCGGGAGTAACGTGCAGTTCTTC.

This clone has only one observation. The J gene is TRBJ1-1, the V gene TRBV29-1, with 8 bases identical to TRBD1. The CDR3 is made up of 13 amino acids. Germline V gene lookup returns CDR1 SQVTM and CDR2 ANQGSEA. Trimming at V came to 7 bases and at J to 0 bases, leaving 4 bases not matched to a gene. The CDR3 bases are TGCAGCGGACAGGGGATAATGAACACTGAAGCTTTCTTT. Protein product: CSGQGIMNTEAFF. Full variable domain (rest looked up from reference TRBV29-1 and TRBJ1-1): SAVISQKPSRDICQRGTSLTIQCQVDSQVTMMFWYRQQPGQSLTLIATANQGSEATYESGFVIDKFPISRPNLTFSTLTVSNMSPEDSSIYLCSGQGIMNTEAFFGQGTRLTVV.

The V and J genes are TRBV30 and TRBJ2-6; the D is unclear. This CDR3 is 19 amino acids long. Trimming shortened V by 1 base and J by 3 bases, and 22 bases separated the two germline ends. CDR1 and CDR2 (germline): GTSNPN, SVGIG (reference sequence). CDR3 DNA sequence: TGTGCCTGGAGTGAAGGCCATTTATCACCACTTCTTGGGGCCAACGTCCTGACTTTC. It specifies CAWSEGHLSPLLGANVLTF.

This chain connects TRBV5-4 to TRBJ1-2; possible D gene TRBD1, 6 bases. The germline V gene encodes CDR1 SGHNT and CDR2 YYREEE (reference sequence). There are 16 residues in the CDR3. Deletions cut 0 bases from V and 0 bases from J, with 12 bases between. Written as DNA, the CDR3 is TGTGCCAGCAGCTTGGGACCCGAGGGGGCTAACTATGGCTACACCTTC. Its protein product is CASSLGPEGANYGYTF.

This rearrangement joins TRBV6-1 to TRBJ2-5, with 9 nucleotides matching TRBD1. J gave up 4 bases and V 6 bases, and 6 bases lay outside the gene matches. This CDR3 spans 14 amino acids. CDR1 MNHNS and CDR2 SASEGT come from the germline V gene. CDR3: CASSRQGEGETQYF. In nucleotides, the CDR3 is TGTGCCAGCAGCCGACAGGGGGAAGGAGAGACCCAGTACTTC.